These T cell receptor beta chains were read from a single sample in a study of cytotoxic CD8 clonotypes in ibrutinib-treated CLL. Clones were sequenced by immunoSEQ multiplex PCR, and TCRdb holds only the in-frame ones, with some missing. Of about 29,000 clones listed, roughly 69% are singletons. Sequencing used PBMCs, obtained after 24 months of ibrutinib treatment. The receptor source for this set is a human donor with chronic lymphocytic leukemia. Both conserved end residues are part of each CDR3. Each record gives: clone size, J gene, V gene, D gene, CDR3 protein, CDR3 DNA. A D gene is named only where the DNA matches it firmly. Expanded clones are given a class, and other clones once, few, many or no size at all.

NA | TRBJ1-3 | TRBV12-5 | TRBD1 | CASGLVLGQEGNTIYF | TGTGCTAGTGGTTTGGTGCTGGGACAGGAGGGAAACACCATATATTTT
NA | TRBJ1-1 | TRBV5-1 | TRBD1 | CASKRMGQVNTEAFF | TGCGCCAGCAAGAGAATGGGACAGGTGAACACTGAAGCTTTCTTT
NA | TRBJ2-7 | TRBV7-3 | NA | CASSPTRGNEQYF | TGTGCCAGCAGCCCGACCCGGGGCAACGAGCAGTACTTC
NA | TRBJ1-5 | TRBV30 | NA | CAWSVRGIGNQPQHF | TGTGCCTGGAGTGTACGAGGGATCGGCAATCAGCCCCAGCATTTT
few | TRBJ2-7 | TRBV2 | NA | CARGRGNEQYF | TGTGCCAGGGGCCGGGGAAACGAGCAGTACTTC
few | TRBJ1-1 | TRBV6-5 | NA | CASRAGLEAFF | TGTGCCAGCAGGGCCGGGCTTGAAGCTTTCTTT
many | TRBJ1-6 | TRBV7-9 | NA | CASSLSGGLGGSPLHF | TGTGCCAGCAGCCTGAGTGGGGGACTTGGTGGTTCACCCCTCCACTTT
NA | TRBJ2-1 | TRBV5-1 | NA | CASSLGGRHYYNEQFF | TGCGCCAGCAGCTTGGGAGGACGGCACTATTACAATGAGCAGTTCTTC
NA | TRBJ2-5 | TRBV5-1 | TRBD2 | CASSLAWRGAGETQYF | TGCGCCAGCAGCTTGGCGTGGCGGGGGGCCGGGGAGACCCAGTACTTC
NA | TRBJ2-5 | TRBV5-4 | NA | CASSLGAGQIQETQYF | TGTGCCAGCAGCTTGGGTGCGGGACAGATCCAAGAGACCCAGTACTTC
NA | TRBJ2-7 | TRBV6-1 | TRBD1 | CASSRDRDREQYF | TGTGCCAGCAGCCGGGACAGGGATCGCGAGCAGTACTTC
NA | TRBJ1-1 | TRBV6-5 | NA | CASSSLRDINTEAFF | TGTGCCAGCAGTTCCCTAAGGGACATAAACACTGAAGCTTTCTTT
NA | TRBJ2-3 | TRBV18 | NA | CASSLGSTDTQYF | TGTGCCAGCTCACTGGGTTCCACAGATACGCAGTATTTT
NA | TRBJ2-1 | TRBV5-4 | NA | CASSLVSAAYNEQFF | TGTGCCAGCAGCTTGGTATCTGCAGCCTACAATGAGCAGTTCTTC
once | TRBJ2-3 | TRBV4-3 | TRBD2 | CASSLGATSGRLTDTQYF | TGCGCCAGCAGCCTAGGGGCCACTAGCGGGAGACTCACAGATACGCAGTATTTT
once | TRBJ2-1 | TRBV4-3 | TRBD2 | CASSQGRSGALHEQFF | TGCGCCAGCAGCCAAGGGCGGAGCGGGGCCTTACATGAGCAGTTCTTC
once | TRBJ2-5 | TRBV5-1 | TRBD1 | CASSSRQGSRETQYF | TGCGCCAGCAGCAGCCGACAGGGATCGAGGGAGACCCAGTACTTC
NA | TRBJ2-7 | TRBV11-3 | NA | CASSPGPSSYEQYF | TGTGCCAGCAGCCCGGGTCCTTCCTCCTACGAGCAGTACTTC
NA | TRBJ2-1 | TRBV30 | NA | CAWSVRGRTTPINEQFF | TGTGCCTGGAGTGTACGAGGGCGGACCACCCCGATCAATGAGCAGTTCTTC
few | TRBJ2-3 | TRBV2 | NA | CASRTGLRSTDTQYF | TGTGCCAGCCGGACCGGACTTCGCAGCACAGATACGCAGTATTTT
NA | TRBJ1-2 | TRBV5-1 | TRBD1 | CASSVTGVRGYTF | TGCGCCAGCAGCGTGACAGGGGTCAGAGGCTACACCTTC
once | TRBJ2-7 | TRBV28 | NA | CASSLTSYEQYF | TGTGCCAGCAGTTTGACCTCCTACGAGCAGTACTTC
NA | TRBJ2-3 | TRBV25-1 | TRBD2 | CASSEGLAGADTQYF | TGTGCCAGCAGTGAGGGACTAGCGGGGGCAGATACGCAGTATTTT
NA | TRBJ1-3 | TRBV5-1 | NA | CASSLGLLSSGNTIYF | TGCGCCAGCAGCTTGGGACTCCTGAGCTCTGGAAACACCATATATTTT
NA | TRBJ1-1 | TRBV18 | NA | CASSPQNTEAFF | TGTGCCAGCTCACCGCAGAACACTGAAGCTTTCTTT